What follows describes a single TCR beta chain. This sample was included in a study of blood T cell repertoires in COVID-19. Sequencing used immunoSEQ multiplex PCR; TCRdb keeps in-frame clones, though not all of them. The sample lists under 350,000 clones, around nine tenths occurring once. V dropped 7 bases and J dropped 6 bases, with 7 bases sitting between them. The CDR3 covers 12 residues. The germline V gene encodes CDR1 MNHEY and CDR2 SVGAGI. The chain is built from TRBV6-5 and TRBJ1-6; D gene uncertain. This receptor was obtained from a man between 60 and 75 years old who had recovered from COVID-19. Sequenced input: PBMCs or T cells enriched from blood (not recorded which). The CDR3: CASKRFNSPLHF. CDR3 sequence (DNA): TGTGCCAGCAAGCGGTTTAATTCACCCCTCCACTTT.